This T cell receptor (beta chain) was captured by sequencing in a study of blood T cell repertoires in COVID-19. There are a few counts of this clone. Sequencing was performed with immunoSEQ multiplex PCR; in TCRdb, only in-frame clones are kept and a portion is missing. Of roughly 330,000 clones listed, about 82% are singletons. Sample: peripheral blood. The source is a woman in her fifties or sixties with acute or convalescent COVID-19.

CDR3 in DNA: TGTGCCAGCAGTTTACGGGACAGGGCCCATCAGACTCGGGGCTACACCTTC. Protein sequence: CASSLRDRAHQTRGYTF. J is TRBJ1-2 and V is TRBV27; 9 nucleotides agree with TRBD1. The J segment lost 8 bases and the V segment lost 2 bases, leaving 15 bases of the junction unmatched. The CDR3 length is 17 residues. Germline V lookup: CDR1 MNHEY, CDR2 SMNVEV (reference sequence).